A selection of T cell receptor beta chains follows, all from one sample in a study of PD-1 blockade in mismatch repair-deficient tumors. Here immunoSEQ multiplex PCR was the method, and the copy in TCRdb shows in-frame clones only, minus some. Here the sample spans more than 40,000 clones, 81% being singletons. The sample was peripheral blood, taken roughly 21 weeks after starting pembrolizumab. These receptors were obtained from an adult with mismatch repair-deficient cancer. Each CDR3 is given with its conserved first and last residue. Each record gives: V gene, D gene, J gene, CDR3 protein. D genes are given only for firm matches.

>TRBV21-1|.|TRBJ2-2
CASSNQQGAIGELFF
>TRBV28|.|TRBJ1-2
CASSFRNYGYTF
>TRBV28|TRBD2|TRBJ2-1
CASSLGTSGRGEQFF
>TRBV28|TRBD1|TRBJ2-7
CASREQGAYEQYF
>TRBV19|TRBD1|TRBJ1-1
CASSHRGLAEAFF
>TRBV7-2|.|TRBJ2-5
CASSSSVLETQYF
>TRBV11-2|TRBD2|TRBJ2-7
CASSSGLAGYEQYF
>TRBV2|TRBD1|TRBJ1-4
CASRPGQGVEKLFF
>TRBV18|.|TRBJ1-1
CASSSHPDEAFF
>TRBV30|.|TRBJ2-6
CAWSPPGANVLTF
>TRBV18|.|TRBJ2-5
CASSPYGYQETQYF
>TRBV19|.|TRBJ2-4
CASSTWGSGAKNIQYF
>TRBV6-6|.|TRBJ2-7
CASSLQGKYEQYF
>TRBV7-2|TRBD1|TRBJ2-7
CASSFKGDSHYEQYF
>TRBV4-1|.|TRBJ1-1
CASSQGGNTEAFF
>TRBV6-5|.|TRBJ2-5
CASRGSGLQETQYF
>TRBV9|.|TRBJ2-7
CASSAGTNPYEQYF
>TRBV7-2|.|TRBJ2-7
CASSLLSSGYYEQYF
>TRBV7-9|TRBD2|TRBJ2-3
CASSSRASGSVDTQYF
>TRBV5-1|.|TRBJ2-7
CASSPQGPNYEQYF
>TRBV7-3|.|TRBJ1-1
CASSLSYLDRNTEAFF
>TRBV19|.|TRBJ1-5
CASRRGYNQPQHF
>TRBV11-2|TRBD1|TRBJ1-5
CASSRSSGQVSNQPQHF
>TRBV4-1|TRBD1|TRBJ1-1
CASSQGAEGATEAFF
>TRBV19|.|TRBJ1-1
CASRIGSRGYTEAFF
>TRBV19|.|TRBJ1-4
CASSKHGWEEKLFF
>TRBV5-4|TRBD1|TRBJ1-1
CASSWGQANTEAFF
>TRBV2|TRBD2|TRBJ2-5
CASNLAGGGETQYF
>TRBV5-1|TRBD1|TRBJ1-2
CASSKGQGANYGYTF
>TRBV27|.|TRBJ2-7
CASSLYRTGPYEQYF
>TRBV7-8|.|TRBJ1-1
CASSFAPRGDTEAFF
>TRBV27|.|TRBJ1-5
CASSPSSNQPQHF
>TRBV7-9|TRBD2|TRBJ2-1
CASSRDTSGRIDEQFF
>TRBV5-1|TRBD1|TRBJ1-4
CASRNTGGAAAEKLFF
>TRBV11-3|.|TRBJ2-5
CASSRWRTQETQYF
>TRBV5-1|TRBD2|TRBJ2-3
CASSSLETSGISTDTQYF
>TRBV5-1|.|TRBJ1-3
CASSLAQGPGSGNTIYF
>TRBV9|TRBD2|TRBJ2-3
CASSFGLAGVTDTQYF
>TRBV5-6|.|TRBJ1-5
CASSLATESSNQPQHF
>TRBV12-5|TRBD2|TRBJ2-1
CASERGTSGSLRYNEQFF
>TRBV7-6|.|TRBJ2-3
CASSPRAEAPADTQYF
>TRBV20-1|.|TRBJ1-2
CSASQGRGYTF
>TRBV10-3|TRBD2|TRBJ2-7
CAIGRASGSYEQYF
>TRBV27|.|TRBJ2-7
CASSLSGSAYEQYF
>TRBV7-8|.|TRBJ2-2
CASSLGVEVTGELFF
>TRBV6-6|TRBD2|TRBJ2-2
CASSKREVTGELFF
>TRBV15|TRBD2|TRBJ2-7
CATSTGLAGDEQYF
>TRBV7-2|.|TRBJ1-1
CASSPKSWPNTEAFF
>TRBV7-8|.|TRBJ1-1
CASRQKQGLMNTEAFF
>TRBV5-4|.|TRBJ2-7
CASSLKHEQYF
>TRBV28|.|TRBJ1-1
CASDVGGGTEAFF
>TRBV9|.|TRBJ2-1
CASSVEMTTNEQFF
>TRBV28|.|TRBJ2-7
CASSFRQLTEQYF
>TRBV9|TRBD2|TRBJ2-1
CASSVGHATSGRANEQFF
>TRBV7-2|.|TRBJ1-3
CASSLILFGDSGNTIYF
>TRBV7-9|.|TRBJ1-1
CASSPKIIVKNTEAFF
>TRBV5-4|.|TRBJ2-2
CASSLDSQANTGELFF
>TRBV19|.|TRBJ2-6
CASRGSGGANVLTF
>TRBV11-3|.|TRBJ1-1
CASSLDLRPIEAFF